This note documents a single T cell receptor beta chain sequence. The data originate from a study of T cell changes during pregnancy in multiple sclerosis. Some clones are missing from TCRdb's copy, which holds only in-frame ones; the method was immunoSEQ multiplex PCR. This sample has approximately 44,000 clones; roughly 92% occur once, and the top ten carry approximately 0.73%. The CDR3 runs to 12 residues. Germline assignment: CDR1 MDHEN and CDR2 SYDVKM. Trimming took off 7 bases at V and 6 bases at J, with 13 bases between the two ends. Sequences were derived from CD4+ T cells from peripheral blood mononuclear cells, sampled in the first trimester of pregnancy. The chain recombines TRBV28 with TRBJ2-7; maybe TRBD1 (6 bases). The source is a female donor with multiple sclerosis, enrolled in a pregnancy study. The chain's CDR3 is CASTRATGEQYF. CDR3 coding DNA: TGTGCCAGCACTCGGGCGACAGGCGAGCAGTACTTC.